The 7 T cell receptor beta chains given below trace back to one sample, sequenced in a study of blood T cell repertoires in COVID-19. Data came from immunoSEQ multiplex PCR; TCRdb stores just in-frame clones and leaves some out. The data contain 200,000 to 300,000 clones, around 89% of them seen just once; the ten biggest clones take up roughly 3.7%. Sequencing was performed on PBMCs or T cells enriched from blood (not recorded which). These receptors were obtained from a woman in her twenties or thirties who had recovered from COVID-19.

The V and J genes are TRBV12-3 or TRBV12-4 and TRBJ1-1; D unresolved. V was cut by 7 bases and J by 4 bases, with 10 bases left in between. This CDR3 region has 12 residues. The CDR3 spells CASTSGITEAFF. In nucleotides, the CDR3 is TGTGCCAGCACCTCAGGAATCACTGAAGCTTTCTTT.

J is TRBJ1-1 and V is TRBV7-2; D is uncertain. The CDR3 covers 14 residues. V dropped 1 base and J dropped 4 bases, with 10 bases sitting between them. Germline-derived CDR1 and CDR2 are SGHTA and FQGNSA. CDR3 sequence: CASSLGPTTTEAFF. In DNA form, the CDR3 reads TGTGCCAGCAGCTTAGGCCCAACTACCACTGAAGCTTTCTTT. The full variable domain, rest sourced from reference TRBV7-2 and TRBJ1-1, is GAGVSQSPSNKVTEKGKDVELRCDPISGHTALYWYRQSLGQGLEFLIYFQGNSAPDKSGLPSDRFSAERTGGSVSTLTIQRTQQEDSAVYLCASSLGPTTTEAFFGQGTRLTVV.

J is TRBJ2-1 and V is TRBV7-2, with TRBD1 matching over 11 bases. V lost 5 bases to trimming and J lost 7 bases; unmatched junction nucleotides: 4. This CDR3 comprises 14 residues. Germline V CDR1 and CDR2: SGHTA, FQGNSA. CDR3: CASSRDRGRNEQFF. The CDR3 bases are TGTGCCAGCAGCCGGGACAGGGGGAGGAATGAGCAGTTCTTC.

The chain carries TRBV7-8 and TRBJ2-2; a weak D match, TRBD2 (5 bases). V was cut by 3 bases and J by 2 bases, with 13 bases left in between. The CDR3 extends over 16 amino acids. CDR1 is SGHVS, CDR2 FQNEAQ, per germline. Written as DNA, the CDR3 is TGTGCCAGCAGCTTCGTCACGGGAACTAACACCGGGGAGCTGTTTTTT. Translated, it gives CASSFVTGTNTGELFF.

The chain uses TRBV4-2 and TRBJ2-7; perhaps TRBD1 as D (5 bases). This CDR3 region has 15 residues. The V gene's germline CDR1 is LGHNA and CDR2 YNFKEQ. V lost 0 bases, J lost 2 bases, and 11 bases lay in between. This CDR3 reads CASSQDTGRAYEQYF. The CDR3 DNA is TGTGCCAGCAGCCAAGATACTGGCAGGGCCTACGAGCAGTACTTC.

The chain has TRBV2 and TRBJ2-3; 11 nucleotides line up with TRBD2. The CDR3 has 17 amino acids. Germline V gene sequence: CDR1 SNHLY, CDR2 FYNNEI. With 7 bases clipped from V and 2 bases from J, the junction kept 11 bases outside the gene matches. The CDR3 sequence: CASIKEASGRNTDTQYF. The CDR3 DNA sequence: TGTGCCAGCATAAAAGAGGCTAGCGGGAGGAACACAGATACGCAGTATTTT.

The gene calls are TRBV7-6 and TRBJ1-5; D gene uncertain. This CDR3 is 12 amino acids long. Germline V gene lookup returns CDR1 SGHVS and CDR2 FNYEAQ. Between the trimmed V and J ends, which lost 4 bases and 5 bases, there was a span of 6 bases. CDR3 coding DNA: TGTGCCAGCAGCTCCCCCGATCAGCCCCAGCATTTT. Translated: CASSSPDQPQHF. Full variable domain (outside the CDR3, taken from reference TRBV7-6 and TRBJ1-5): GAGVSQSPRYKVTKRGQDVALRCDPISGHVSLYWYRQALGQGPEFLTYFNYEAQQDKSGLPNDRFSAERPEGSISTLTIQRTEQRDSAMYRCASSSPDQPQHFGDGTRLSIL.